This T cell receptor beta chain stems from a study of response to subunit inactivated influenza vaccine. Via MiXCR, TCRdb re-called the RT-PCR reads, giving one row per CDR3 protein. The sample gives under 200,000 distinct CDR3 sequences, roughly a tenth of which show up once; roughly 33% is in the top ten. This clonotype turned up a few times. What it recognizes is unknown. Findings and caveats of the study: The authors put forward the suggestion that each seasonal influenza vaccination may bring in only a limited number of new T cells.

This clonotype was sampled from a man between 50 and 75 years old who received an inactivated influenza vaccine. Sequenced material: CD8+ T cells sorted from PBMCs, taken 23 months after vaccination.

CDR3 protein: CASSRNYTF. The CDR3, as DNA: TGTGCCAGCAGTCGAAACTACACCTTC. This chain links TRBV27 with TRBJ1-2, with D unresolved. The germline gives CDR1 MNHEY, CDR2 SMNVEV (reference sequence). The CDR3 loop spans 9 amino acids. Trimming stripped 5 bases from V and 10 bases from J, with 5 bases between.